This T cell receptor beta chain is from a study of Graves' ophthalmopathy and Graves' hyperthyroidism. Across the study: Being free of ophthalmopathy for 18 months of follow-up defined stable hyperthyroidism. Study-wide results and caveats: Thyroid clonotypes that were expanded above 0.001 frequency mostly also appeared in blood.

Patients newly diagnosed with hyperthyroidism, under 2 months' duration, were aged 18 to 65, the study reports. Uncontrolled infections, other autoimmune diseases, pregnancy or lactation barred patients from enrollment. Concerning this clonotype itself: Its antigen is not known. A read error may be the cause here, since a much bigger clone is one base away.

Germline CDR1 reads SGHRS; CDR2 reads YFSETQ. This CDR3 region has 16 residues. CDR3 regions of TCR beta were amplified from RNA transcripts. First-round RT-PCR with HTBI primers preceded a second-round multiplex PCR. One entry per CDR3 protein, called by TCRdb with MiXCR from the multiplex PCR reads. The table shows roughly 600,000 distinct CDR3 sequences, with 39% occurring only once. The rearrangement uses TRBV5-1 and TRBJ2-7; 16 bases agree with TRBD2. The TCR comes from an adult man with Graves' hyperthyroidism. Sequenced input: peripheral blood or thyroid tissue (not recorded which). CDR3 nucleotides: TGCGCCAACAGCCCCGGGACTAGCGGGAGGGTCTACGAGCAGTACTTC. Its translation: CANSPGTSGRVYEQYF.